One and the same sample provided the 32 T cell receptor beta chains below, sequenced in a study of T cell changes during pregnancy in multiple sclerosis. Assay: immunoSEQ multiplex PCR; the TCRdb copy retains only in-frame clones and omits some. Of over 50,000 clones listed, about nine tenths are singletons. This specimen was peripheral blood, taken in the first trimester of pregnancy. These TCRs come from a female donor with multiple sclerosis, enrolled in a pregnancy study.

This sequence joins TRBV19 and TRBJ2-1, with 9 bases that match TRBD2. The CDR3 consists of 17 residues. In germline, CDR1 is LNHDA, CDR2 SQIVND (reference sequence). After removal of 7 bases from V and 7 bases from J, the junction contained 17 bases not matched to a gene. CDR3 residues: CASTNLRGGRAGNEQFF. DNA of the CDR3: TGTGCCAGTACCAATCTACGGGGCGGGAGGGCCGGGAATGAGCAGTTCTTC.

The chain links TRBV7-8 to TRBJ2-2, with 7 bases identical to TRBD1. This CDR3 spans 15 amino acids. Germline V gene sequence: CDR1 SGHVS, CDR2 FQNEAQ. Trimming at V came to 1 base and at J to 5 bases, leaving 4 bases not matched to a gene. The CDR3 DNA reads TGTGCCAGCAGCTTAGGAGGCAGGGGGACCGGGGAGCTGTTTTTT. This translates into CASSLGGRGTGELFF.

This clone was counted once. This sequence may be a read error, since a much larger clone differs from it by one base. Other nucleotide sequences in the sample specify the same CDR3. The chain has TRBV6-4 and TRBJ2-3, with D possibly matching TRBD2 (5 bases). The germline V and J ends were trimmed by 8 bases and 3 bases, with 18 bases remaining between them. In germline, CDR1 is MRHNA, CDR2 SNTAGT. This CDR3 comprises 15 residues. The CDR3 sequence is CASGESGSGTDTQYF. CDR3 coding DNA: TGTGCCAGCGGCGAAAGCGGAAGCGGTACAGATACGCAGTATTTT.

The V gene is TRBV18, the J gene TRBJ2-7; 8 nucleotides align to TRBD1. Germline loops: CDR1 KGHSH, CDR2 LQKENI. The CDR3 has 14 amino acids. With 3 bases clipped from V and 2 bases from J, the junction kept 3 bases outside the gene matches. The CDR3 DNA sequence: TGTGCCAGCTCACCCCGGGACAGGCCCTACGAGCAGTACTTC. Its translation is CASSPRDRPYEQYF.

The chain couples TRBV27 to TRBJ2-3; perhaps TRBD2 as D (5 bases). V was shortened by 7 bases and J by 8 bases, with 19 bases between the two germline ends. Per germline, CDR1 MNHEY and CDR2 SMNVEV (reference sequence). This CDR3 region has 14 residues. As DNA, the CDR3 is TGTGCCAGCAACAGCGGATATCCTCGGGGTACGCAGTATTTT. Encoded protein: CASNSGYPRGTQYF.

The genes are TRBV2 and TRBJ2-3; 10 bases line up with TRBD2. Germline CDR1 SNHLY, CDR2 FYNNEI. V shed 6 bases and J 5 bases; nucleotides not matched to a gene: 8. The CDR3 extends over 15 amino acids. The CDR3 spells CASSYGLAEGDTQYF. CDR3 nucleotide sequence: TGTGCCAGCAGCTACGGACTAGCGGAGGGAGATACGCAGTATTTT.

This clone was seen once. The chain uses TRBV28 and TRBJ1-1; a weak D match, TRBD1 (6 bases). V gave up 5 bases and J gave up 6 bases, with 19 bases separating them. CDR1 is MDHEN and CDR2 is SYDVKM in the germline V gene. This CDR3 region has 15 residues. The CDR3 DNA follows: TGTGCCAGCAGTCCGAGGGGGGGCTTGGGCGCTGAAGCTTTCTTT. Amino acid sequence: CASSPRGGLGAEAFF.

The table lists this clone with a count of one. The chain employs TRBV18 and TRBJ2-7; tentatively, D is TRBD2 (7 bases). Germline values: CDR1 KGHSH, CDR2 LQKENI. The CDR3 is 14 amino acids. V lost 3 bases and J 6 bases, leaving 15 bases between the germline ends. CDR3 in amino acids: CASSPLEGGSEQYF. CDR3 coding DNA: TGTGCCAGCTCACCTTTAGAGGGGGGGTCCGAGCAGTACTTC.

V is TRBV11-2 and J is TRBJ1-2; 9 bases match TRBD1. The CDR3 length is 13 residues. V dropped 6 bases and J dropped 6; count of bases not matched to a gene: 5. Germline CDR1 and CDR2: SGHAT and FQNNGV. CDR3 coding DNA: TGTGCCAGCAGACTACAGGGGGCGGATGGCTACACCTTC. This encodes CASRLQGADGYTF. Together with reference TRBV11-2 and TRBJ1-2, the CDR3 gives the full variable domain: EAGVAQSPRYKIIEKRQSVAFWCNPISGHATLYWYQQILGQGPKLLIQFQNNGVVDDSQLPKDRFSAERLKGVDSTLKIQPAKLEDSAVYLCASRLQGADGYTFGSGTRLTVV.

CDR3 DNA sequence: TGTGCCAGCAGTCTGGACGGGCGGGGAGAGACCCAGTACTTC. Residues: CASSLDGRGETQYF. The chain couples TRBV6-5 to TRBJ2-5; D is possibly TRBD2 (6 bases). V lost 5 bases and J 4 bases, leaving 14 bases between the germline ends. The germline CDR1 and CDR2 sequences are MNHEY and SVGAGI. The CDR3 totals 14 residues.

The V and J genes are TRBV18 and TRBJ2-7, with 7 bases aligning to TRBD1. V dropped 6 bases and J dropped 4; count of bases not matched to a gene: 9. CDR1 KGHSH and CDR2 LQKENI come from the germline V gene. The CDR3 is 14 amino acids. CDR3 bases: TGTGCCAGCTCCCCCGGGACAGAACCTTACGAGCAGTACTTC. It encodes CASSPGTEPYEQYF.

This clone was seen a handful of times. The CDR3 sequence is CAWSIGAGYTEAFF. The CDR3 DNA is TGTGCCTGGAGTATTGGGGCAGGTTACACTGAAGCTTTCTTT. This chain joins TRBV30 and TRBJ1-1, with D tentatively TRBD1 (5 bases). Germline V gene lookup returns CDR1 GTSNPN and CDR2 SVGIG (reference sequence). V lost 2 bases, J lost 3 bases, and 13 bases lay in between. The CDR3 runs to 14 residues.

The chain combines TRBV4-3 with TRBJ2-1; 8 nucleotides agree with TRBD1. The CDR3 is 16 amino acids. The germline gives CDR1 LGHNA, CDR2 YSLEER. J was trimmed by 1 base and V by 2 bases; bases with no gene match: 4. The CDR3 reads CASSQSGGGSYNEQFF. The CDR3 DNA reads as TGCGCCAGCAGCCAATCAGGGGGCGGGTCCTACAATGAGCAGTTCTTC.

The rearrangement links TRBV6-6 to TRBJ2-3; possibly TRBD1 for D (6 bases). The CDR3 runs 15 residues. Per germline, CDR1 MNHNY and CDR2 SVGAGI (reference sequence). The ends were cut back, 2 bases at V and 2 bases at J, with 11 bases in the middle. CDR3 DNA: TGTGCCAGCAGTTACACCAGGGGCTACACAGATACGCAGTATTTT. Its protein is CASSYTRGYTDTQYF.

The chain combines TRBV28 with TRBJ2-7; 8 nucleotides line up with TRBD1. Trimming took 9 bases from V and 4 from J; bases not matched to a gene: 2. Germline V gives CDR1 MDHEN, CDR2 SYDVKM. This CDR3 contains 11 residues. The CDR3: CASRQGYEQYF. The CDR3 DNA reads TGTGCCAGTCGACAGGGGTACGAGCAGTACTTC.

The genes are TRBV19 and TRBJ1-1; 10 nucleotides align to TRBD1. Germline V gene lookup returns CDR1 LNHDA and CDR2 SQIVND (reference sequence). This CDR3 is built from 15 residues. V was pared by 5 bases and J by 4 bases, with 7 bases of the junction left unmatched. This CDR3 is CASSPGTGVGTEAFF. CDR3 nucleotides: TGTGCCAGTAGTCCAGGGACAGGGGTCGGCACTGAAGCTTTCTTT.

This chain links TRBV11-2 with TRBJ2-2; D not certain. Germline loops: CDR1 SGHAT, CDR2 FQNNGV. The V end was cut by 6 bases, the J end by 2 bases, with 7 bases between. The length of the CDR3 is 13 residues. The CDR3 loop reads CASRLINTGELFF. For the CDR3, the DNA is TGTGCCAGCAGACTGATAAACACCGGGGAGCTGTTTTTT.

CDR3 in DNA: TGTGCCAGCAGCTCTAGCGGACAAGAGACCCAGTACTTC. Amino acid sequence: CASSSSGQETQYF. The chain recombines TRBV7-3 with TRBJ2-5; 7 bases map to TRBD2. V was pared by 4 bases and J by 2 bases, with 1 base of the junction left unmatched. The CDR3 spans 13 residues. Germline V gene sequence: CDR1 SGHTA, CDR2 FQGTGA.

The table lists this clone with a count of one. The chain has TRBV19 and TRBJ2-7; tentatively, D is TRBD1 (6 bases). CDR3 length: 15 amino acids. Looked up from germline, CDR1 is LNHDA and CDR2 is SQIVND (reference sequence). V shed 5 bases and J shed 0 bases, with 14 bases lying between them. This CDR3 reads CASSRQAPSSYEQYF. The DNA of the CDR3 is TGTGCCAGTAGTCGACAGGCCCCGAGCTCCTACGAGCAGTACTTC.

The CDR3 region is CASSPLAFQETQYF. CDR3 bases: TGTGCCAGCAGTCCCCTAGCGTTCCAAGAGACCCAGTACTTC. The V gene is TRBV28, the J gene TRBJ2-5; a possible D gene is TRBD2 (6 bases). CDR3 length: 14 amino acids. Germline-derived CDR1 and CDR2 are MDHEN and SYDVKM. Trimming removed 5 bases from V and 1 base from J, with 11 bases in between. Looking up the rest from reference TRBV28 and TRBJ2-5 gives the full variable domain: DVKVTQSSRYLVKRTGEKVFLECVQDMDHENMFWYRQDPGLGLRLIYFSYDVKMKEKGDIPEGYSVSREKKERFSLILESASTNQTSMYLCASSPLAFQETQYFGPGTRLLVL.

The chain couples TRBV6-5 to TRBJ1-5; D is undetermined. This CDR3 region has 13 residues. CDR1 is MNHEY and CDR2 is SVGAGI in the germline V gene. V was cut by 2 bases and J by 7 bases, with 9 bases left in between. The CDR3 coding sequence is TGTGCCAGCAGTTACGGACTCGGACAGCCCCAGCATTTT. It encodes CASSYGLGQPQHF.

The rearrangement joins TRBV6-6 to TRBJ2-1; D possibly corresponds to TRBD2 (6 bases). The V gene lost 5 bases and the J gene lost 9 bases, with 17 bases spanning the gap. The length of the CDR3 is 14 residues. Germline V gene sequence: CDR1 MNHNY, CDR2 SVGAGI (reference sequence). The CDR3 here is CASSHRDFWGEQFF. The DNA of the CDR3 is TGTGCCAGCAGTCACCGGGACTTTTGGGGTGAGCAGTTCTTC.

V and J are TRBV7-9 and TRBJ1-1, with 11 positions matching TRBD1. This CDR3 has 17 residues. Germline V lookup: CDR1 SEHNR, CDR2 FQNEAQ (reference sequence). V dropped 4 bases and J dropped 6; count of bases not matched to a gene: 13. The CDR3 loop reads CASSSPPGQGELAEAFF. CDR3 nucleotides: TGTGCCAGCAGCTCACCACCGGGACAGGGGGAACTCGCTGAAGCTTTCTTT.

This clone was seen once. V gene TRBV14 combines with J gene TRBJ2-7; 10 nucleotides line up with TRBD2. Germline CDR1 reads SGHDN; CDR2 reads FVKESK. CDR3 length: 17 amino acids. The junction had 9 bases not matched to a gene; V was cut back by 3 bases and J by 1 base. Written as DNA, the CDR3 is TGTGCCAGCAGCCAGATCCTAAGCGGGAGGGCATCCTACGAGCAGTACTTC. It yields the protein CASSQILSGRASYEQYF.

The chain carries TRBV5-6 and TRBJ1-4; 8 bases align to TRBD1. Germline CDR1 reads SGHDT; CDR2 reads YYEEEE. The CDR3 runs 16 residues. After removal of 4 bases from V and 2 bases from J, the junction contained 7 bases not matched to a gene. As DNA, the CDR3 is TGTGCCAGCAGCGTGCGGACAGGGCTGACTAATGAAAAACTGTTTTTT. It is translated as CASSVRTGLTNEKLFF.

This rearrangement joins TRBV6-6 to TRBJ2-5, with D maybe TRBD2 (6 bases). Germline CDR1 and CDR2: MNHNY and SVGAGI (reference sequence). V was trimmed by 8 bases and J by 2 bases, leaving 18 bases between them. The CDR3 runs 15 residues. The DNA of the CDR3 is TGTGCCAGCTGTCTGGGGGGAGGAGGACAAGAGACCCAGTACTTC. Its translation is CASCLGGGGQETQYF.

CDR3: CSGEQGQEQYF. The CDR3 DNA reads TGCAGCGGCGAACAGGGACAGGAGCAGTACTTC. This chain joins TRBV29-1 and TRBJ2-7, with 7 bases matching TRBD1. This CDR3 spans 11 amino acids. Looked up from germline, CDR1 is SQVTM and CDR2 is ANQGSEA. V shed 7 bases, J shed 7 bases, and the junction held 7 bases outside the gene matches.

V is TRBV2 and J is TRBJ1-2; the D is unclear. Germline CDR1 reads SNHLY; CDR2 reads FYNNEI. V was trimmed by 8 bases and J by 8 bases, leaving 15 bases between them. This CDR3 has 12 amino acids. For the CDR3, the DNA is TGTGCCAGCCGGGCGGCGTCGGGAGGCTACACCTTC. It encodes CASRAASGGYTF. The full variable domain, completed using reference TRBV2 and TRBJ1-2, is EPEVTQTPSHQVTQMGQEVILRCVPISNHLYFYWYRQILGQKVEFLVSFYNNEISEKSEIFDDQFSVERPDGSNFTLKIRSTKLEDSAMYFCASRAASGGYTFGSGTRLTVV.

The rearrangement uses TRBV4-1 and TRBJ2-7; TRBD1 matches at 9 bases. CDR1 MGHRA and CDR2 YSYEKL come from the germline V gene. With 3 bases clipped from V and 2 bases from J, the junction kept 5 bases outside the gene matches. The CDR3 is 15 residues long. CDR3 sequence (DNA): TGCGCCAGCAGCCACGGACAGGGGAGTACCTACGAGCAGTACTTC. The encoded protein is CASSHGQGSTYEQYF.

CDR3 coding DNA: TGTGCCAGCAACCTAGGGACAGGGGACACCGGGGAGCTGTTTTTT. It yields the protein CASNLGTGDTGELFF. The V and J genes are TRBV9 and TRBJ2-2; 10 bases match TRBD1. V shed 6 bases, J shed 3 bases, and the junction held 5 bases outside the gene matches. The germline CDR1 and CDR2 sequences are SGDLS and YYNGEE. This CDR3 is built from 15 residues.

The chain employs TRBV6-5 and TRBJ2-1; the D gene is possibly TRBD2 (6 bases). Germline CDR1 is MNHEY and CDR2 is SVGAGI. V gave up 7 bases and J gave up 2 bases, with 12 bases separating them. The CDR3 contains 14 residues. For the CDR3, the DNA is TGTGCCAGCAAGCCGGGAGTGGCCTACAATGAGCAGTTCTTC. Protein sequence: CASKPGVAYNEQFF.

The chain employs TRBV5-1 and TRBJ2-7; possible D gene TRBD2, 6 bases. Germline CDR1 is SGHRS and CDR2 is YFSETQ. This CDR3 is built from 15 residues. Trimming removed 7 bases from V and 4 bases from J, with 21 bases in between. This CDR3 is CASSESFGGMYEQYF. The CDR3 nucleotides are TGCGCCAGCTCCGAGTCCTTTGGGGGGATGTACGAGCAGTACTTC.